The 10 T cell receptor beta chains below all came from one sample that was sequenced in a study of blood T cells in healthy people across ages. The authors ran a second PCR of about 6 to 11 cycles using a sample-barcoded 5' primer and a J-beta primer mix. TCRdb called the 5' RACE reads again in MiXCR, with one record for every CDR3 protein. The table has around 1.7 million distinct CDR3 sequences, approximately 28% seen once; the top ten hold roughly 8.2%. Sample: blood. These receptors originate from a woman in her 30s in good health.

This clonotype has more than one count but fewer than ten. Germline is not matched at one junction end, which may reflect a read error. The chain combines TRBV7-2 with TRBJ2-7; 13 bases line up with TRBD2. This CDR3 region has 15 residues. CDR1 is SGHTA and CDR2 is FQGNSA in the germline V gene. This CDR3 is CAGSTGLAGVNEQYF. CDR3 DNA sequence: TGTGCCGGCAGCACAGGACTAGCGGGAGTCAACGAGCAGTACTTC.

The rearrangement uses TRBV9 and TRBJ1-1, with D possibly matching TRBD1 (5 bases). Germline CDR1 and CDR2: SGDLS and YYNGEE. The CDR3 has 16 amino acids. V was trimmed by 2 bases and J by 0 bases, leaving 14 bases between them. CDR3 nucleotides: TGTGCCAGCAGCGTCATGCCAGGGCACATGAACACTGAAGCTTTCTTT. Protein product: CASSVMPGHMNTEAFF.

This clonotype was counted ten times or more. V gene TRBV6-6 combines with J gene TRBJ2-7; a possible D gene is TRBD1 (5 bases). The CDR3 length is 13 residues. CDR1 is MNHNY and CDR2 is SVGAGI in the germline V gene (reference sequence). The germline V and J ends were trimmed by 7 bases and 5 bases, with 15 bases remaining between them. CDR3 DNA: TGTGCCAGCAAGGGCAGGGTAAATGACGAGCAGTACTTC. This encodes CASKGRVNDEQYF.

This sequence joins TRBV5-5 and TRBJ2-1, with D uncertain. Germline CDR1 is SGHKS and CDR2 is YYEKEE (reference sequence). The CDR3 totals 13 residues. V shed 0 bases and J shed 5 bases, with 6 bases lying between them. The DNA of the CDR3 is TGTGCCAGCAGCTTGGGGTACCACAATGAGCAGTTCTTC. Amino acid sequence: CASSLGYHNEQFF.

This clonotype was detected many times. The V and J genes are TRBV6-5 and TRBJ2-3, with D hard to call. The V end was cut by 2 bases, the J end by 0 bases, with 6 bases between. Germline CDR1 is MNHEY and CDR2 is SVGAGI. This CDR3 region has 14 residues. The CDR3 loop reads CASSYLSSTDTQYF. The CDR3 region has the DNA TGTGCCAGCAGTTACCTCTCTAGCACAGATACGCAGTATTTT.

The chain employs TRBV27 and TRBJ2-5; 14 nucleotides line up with TRBD2. Germline values: CDR1 MNHEY, CDR2 SMNVEV (reference sequence). There are 16 residues in the CDR3. V gave up 6 bases and J gave up 5 bases; unmatched junction bases: 8. For the CDR3, the DNA is TGTGCCAGCAGCAGGGGACTAGCGGGAGTCCCGGAGACCCAGTACTTC. Encoded protein: CASSRGLAGVPETQYF.

This clonotype was seen more than once but under ten times. This may arise from a read error, as a much more abundant clone is one base away. The genes are TRBV5-1 and TRBJ2-7; D gene unclear. CDR1 and CDR2 (germline): SGHRS, YFSETQ. The CDR3 is 15 amino acids. CDR3 nucleotides: TGCGCCGGCAGCTTGCGAGTTCGATCCTCCTACGAGCAGTACTTC. Translated: CAGSLRVRSSYEQYF.

The chain combines TRBV2 with TRBJ1-4, with a weak D call TRBD1 (5 bases). V lost 8 bases and J 4 bases, leaving 14 bases between the germline ends. Per germline, CDR1 SNHLY and CDR2 FYNNEI. The CDR3 spans 14 residues. CDR3 in amino acids: CASGDSGLNEKLFF. The CDR3 DNA sequence: TGTGCCAGCGGCGACAGCGGCCTTAATGAAAAACTGTTTTTT.

CDR3: CASSYGRAGQTQYF. For the CDR3, the DNA is TGCGCCAGCAGCTACGGGAGGGCAGGGCAGACCCAGTACTTC. The gene calls are TRBV5-1 and TRBJ2-5; 8 bases align to TRBD2. CDR1 and CDR2 (germline): SGHRS, YFSETQ. The CDR3 consists of 14 residues. V dropped 3 bases and J dropped 6; count of bases not matched to a gene: 7.

This clonotype was recorded once. The CDR3 DNA reads as TGTGCCAGCAGTGAAGTCCGAGGGCGAGGCACGCAGTATTTT. Its translation is CASSEVRGRGTQYF. This chain uses TRBV2 with TRBJ2-3; D is perhaps TRBD2 (5 bases). CDR3 length equals 14 residues. Trimming removed 1 base at V and 9 bases at J, with 14 bases between. Germline V lookup: CDR1 SNHLY, CDR2 FYNNEI.